The clone carrying this T cell receptor (beta chain) was found many times. Its antigen is unknown. Germline V gene data show CDR1 as KGHDR and CDR2 as SFDVKD. V lost 3 bases and J lost 8, with 9 bases in between. The CDR3 runs to 12 residues. This entry belongs to a study of T cells in Graves' hyperthyroidism and ophthalmopathy. Findings and caveats of the study: The model's output predicted ophthalmopathy at a median of about 5.9 months prior to onset. Among clonotypes expanded in thyroid above 0.001, most were also found in blood.

Authors of the study amplified TCR beta CDR3 regions from RNA transcripts. The HTBI primer set served for first-round RT-PCR of the TCR CDR3. TCRdb independently ran MiXCR on the multiplex PCR reads; one entry per CDR3 protein. The sample shows 300,000 to 450,000 distinct CDR3 sequences, 20% to 25% of them seen only once. If no ophthalmopathy progression occurred within 18 months, Graves' hyperthyroidism was stable. The genes are TRBV24-1 and TRBJ1-1, with TRBD1 as a possible D gene (6 bases). This sequence was found in a middle-aged man with Graves' hyperthyroidism. The sample comprised blood. CDR3 in amino acids: CATSDRGREAFF. Written as DNA, the CDR3 is TGTGCCACCAGTGATCGGGGGCGGGAAGCTTTCTTT.